Here is one TCR beta chain with its context. These data are taken from a study of PD-1 blockade in classical Hodgkin lymphoma. The CDR3 sequence is 16 residues long. V lost 6 bases to trimming and J lost 0 bases; unmatched junction nucleotides: 8. Germline CDR1 SQVTM, CDR2 ANQGSEA. The table came from immunoSEQ multiplex PCR; TCRdb's copy has only in-frame clones and leaves some out. The sample consists of some 70,000 clones, about 93% of them appearing once. The time point: newly diagnosed, previously untreated cHL patient sample. This sequence was found in a human donor with classical Hodgkin lymphoma. The gene calls are TRBV29-1 and TRBJ2-6; the match to TRBD1 covers 7 bases. The sample comprised peripheral blood mononuclear cells (PBMCs). CDR3 DNA: TGCAGCGTGAGCAACAGGGGAAACTCTGGGGCCAACGTCCTGACTTTC. Translating gives CSVSNRGNSGANVLTF.